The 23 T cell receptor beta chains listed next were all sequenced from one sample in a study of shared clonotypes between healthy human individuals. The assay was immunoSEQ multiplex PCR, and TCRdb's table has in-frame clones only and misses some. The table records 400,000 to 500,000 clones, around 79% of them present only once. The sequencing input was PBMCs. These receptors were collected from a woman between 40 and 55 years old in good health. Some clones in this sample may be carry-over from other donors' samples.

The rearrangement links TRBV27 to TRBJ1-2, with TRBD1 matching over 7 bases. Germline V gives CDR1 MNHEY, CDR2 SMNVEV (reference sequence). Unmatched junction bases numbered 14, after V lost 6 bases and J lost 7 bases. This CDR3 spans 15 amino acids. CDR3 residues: CASSSLGTALGGYTF. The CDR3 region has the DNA TGTGCCAGCAGCTCACTTGGGACAGCGCTGGGTGGCTACACCTTC.

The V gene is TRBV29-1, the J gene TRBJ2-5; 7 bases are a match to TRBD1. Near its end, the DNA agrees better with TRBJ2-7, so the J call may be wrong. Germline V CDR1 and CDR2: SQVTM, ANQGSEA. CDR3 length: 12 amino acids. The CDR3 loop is CSVGDSQYEQYF. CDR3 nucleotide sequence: TGCAGCGTGGGGGACAGTCAGTACGAGCAGTACTTC.

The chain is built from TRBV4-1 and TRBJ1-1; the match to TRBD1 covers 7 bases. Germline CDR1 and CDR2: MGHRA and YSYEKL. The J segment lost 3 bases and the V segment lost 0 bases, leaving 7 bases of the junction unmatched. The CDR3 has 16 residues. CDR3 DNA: TGCGCCAGCAGCCAAGATGACAGGGTTTATGACACTGAAGCTTTCTTT. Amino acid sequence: CASSQDDRVYDTEAFF.

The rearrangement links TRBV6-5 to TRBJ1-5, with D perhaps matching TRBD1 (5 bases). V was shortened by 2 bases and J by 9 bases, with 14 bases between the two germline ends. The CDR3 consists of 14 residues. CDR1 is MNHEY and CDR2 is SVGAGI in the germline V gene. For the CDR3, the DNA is TGTGCCAGCAGTTACCAGCCTGGGGCCCGGCCCCAGCATTTT. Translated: CASSYQPGARPQHF.

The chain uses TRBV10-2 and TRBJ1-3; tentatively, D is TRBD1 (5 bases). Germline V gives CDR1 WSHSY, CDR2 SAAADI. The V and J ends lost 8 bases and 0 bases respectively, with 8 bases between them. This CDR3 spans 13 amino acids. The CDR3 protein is CASRDLSGNTIYF. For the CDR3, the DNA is TGCGCCAGCCGGGACCTCTCTGGAAACACCATATATTTT.

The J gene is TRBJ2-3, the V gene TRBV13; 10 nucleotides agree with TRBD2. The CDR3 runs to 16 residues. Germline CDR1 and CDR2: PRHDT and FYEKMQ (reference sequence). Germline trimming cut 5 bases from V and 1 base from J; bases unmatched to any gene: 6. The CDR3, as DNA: TGTGCCAGCAGCCCTCGGCTAGCGGGAGGCACAGATACGCAGTATTTT. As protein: CASSPRLAGGTDTQYF. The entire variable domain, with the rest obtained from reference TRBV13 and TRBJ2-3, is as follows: AAGVIQSPRHLIKEKRETATLKCYPIPRHDTVYWYQQGPGQDPQFLISFYEKMQSDKGSIPDRFSAQQFSDYHSELNMSSLELGDSALYFCASSPRLAGGTDTQYFGPGTRLTVL.

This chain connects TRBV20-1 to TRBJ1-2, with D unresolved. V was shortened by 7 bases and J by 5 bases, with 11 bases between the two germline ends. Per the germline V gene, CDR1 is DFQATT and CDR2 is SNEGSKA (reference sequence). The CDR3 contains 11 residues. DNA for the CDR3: TGCAGTGTGGGAGGGTTGTATGGCTACACCTTC. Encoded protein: CSVGGLYGYTF.

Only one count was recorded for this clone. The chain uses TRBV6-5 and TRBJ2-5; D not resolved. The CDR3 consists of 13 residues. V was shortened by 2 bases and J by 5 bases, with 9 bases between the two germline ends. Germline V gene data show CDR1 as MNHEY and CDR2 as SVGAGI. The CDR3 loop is CASSYRRRETQYF. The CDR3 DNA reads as TGTGCCAGCAGTTACCGGCGAAGGGAGACCCAGTACTTC.

The CDR3 is CASSPQVLAKNIQYF. DNA for the CDR3: TGTGCCAGCAGTCCACAGGTGTTAGCCAAAAACATTCAGTACTTC. This sequence joins TRBV7-9 and TRBJ2-4; maybe TRBD1 (5 bases). Looked up from germline, CDR1 is SEHNR and CDR2 is FQNEAQ (reference sequence). There are 15 residues in the CDR3. V was cut by 6 bases and J by 0 bases, with 12 bases left in between.

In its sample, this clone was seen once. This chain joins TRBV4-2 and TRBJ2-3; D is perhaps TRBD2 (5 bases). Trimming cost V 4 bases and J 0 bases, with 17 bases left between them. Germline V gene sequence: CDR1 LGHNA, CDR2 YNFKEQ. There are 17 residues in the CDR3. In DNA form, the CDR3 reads TGTGCCAGCAGCCCTACCCTAGCTGACGCTAGCACAGATACGCAGTATTTT. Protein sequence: CASSPTLADASTDTQYF.

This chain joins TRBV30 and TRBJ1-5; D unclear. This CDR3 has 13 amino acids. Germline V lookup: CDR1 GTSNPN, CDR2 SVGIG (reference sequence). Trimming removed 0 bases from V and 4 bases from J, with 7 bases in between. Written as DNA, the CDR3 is TGTGCCTGGAGTGTAGCACCGAATCAGCCCCAGCATTTT. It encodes CAWSVAPNQPQHF. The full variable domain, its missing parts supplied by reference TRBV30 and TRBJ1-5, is SQTIHQWPATLVQPVGSPLSLECTVEGTSNPNLYWYRQAAGRGLQLLFYSVGIGQISSEVPQNLSASRPQDRQFILSSKKLLLSDSGFYLCAWSVAPNQPQHFGDGTRLSIL.

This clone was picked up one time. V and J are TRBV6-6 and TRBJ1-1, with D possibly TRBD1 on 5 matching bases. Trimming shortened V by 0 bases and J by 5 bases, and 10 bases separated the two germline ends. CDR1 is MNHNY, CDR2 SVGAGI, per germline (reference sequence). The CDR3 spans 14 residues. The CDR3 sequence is CASSYSGGSTEAFF. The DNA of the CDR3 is TGTGCCAGCAGTTACTCGGGGGGGAGTACTGAAGCTTTCTTT.

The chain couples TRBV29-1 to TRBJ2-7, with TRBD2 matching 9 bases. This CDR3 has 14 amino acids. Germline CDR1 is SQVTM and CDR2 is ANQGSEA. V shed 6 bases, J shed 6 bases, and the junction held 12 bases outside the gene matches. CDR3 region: CSVLVAGEVGEQYF. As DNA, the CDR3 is TGCAGCGTCTTGGTAGCGGGAGAGGTCGGCGAGCAGTACTTC.

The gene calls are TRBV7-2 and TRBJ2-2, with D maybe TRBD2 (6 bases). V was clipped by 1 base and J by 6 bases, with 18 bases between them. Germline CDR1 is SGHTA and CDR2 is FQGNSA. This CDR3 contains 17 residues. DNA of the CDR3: TGTGCCAGCAGCTTAGTTGGTGTGGGACTTGGCGCCGGGGAGCTGTTTTTT. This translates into CASSLVGVGLGAGELFF.

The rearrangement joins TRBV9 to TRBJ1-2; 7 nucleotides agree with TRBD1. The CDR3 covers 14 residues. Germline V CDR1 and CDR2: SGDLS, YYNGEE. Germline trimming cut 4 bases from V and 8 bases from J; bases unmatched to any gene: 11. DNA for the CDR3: TGTGCCAGCAGCCCGCAGGGGACAGCCCGAGGCTACACCTTC. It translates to CASSPQGTARGYTF.

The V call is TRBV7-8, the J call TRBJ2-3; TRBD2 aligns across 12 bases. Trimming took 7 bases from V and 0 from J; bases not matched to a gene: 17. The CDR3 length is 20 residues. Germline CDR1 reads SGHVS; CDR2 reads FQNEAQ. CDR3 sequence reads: CASTPIRGLAGPLSTDTQYF. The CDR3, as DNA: TGTGCCAGCACCCCCATTAGGGGACTAGCGGGCCCCCTGAGCACAGATACGCAGTATTTT.

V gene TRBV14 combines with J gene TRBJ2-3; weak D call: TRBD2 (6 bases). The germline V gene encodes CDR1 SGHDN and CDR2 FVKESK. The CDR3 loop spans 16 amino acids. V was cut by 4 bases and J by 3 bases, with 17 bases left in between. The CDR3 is CASSPLFGSKTDTQYF. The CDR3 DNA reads TGTGCCAGCAGCCCACTCTTCGGGAGTAAGACAGATACGCAGTATTTT.

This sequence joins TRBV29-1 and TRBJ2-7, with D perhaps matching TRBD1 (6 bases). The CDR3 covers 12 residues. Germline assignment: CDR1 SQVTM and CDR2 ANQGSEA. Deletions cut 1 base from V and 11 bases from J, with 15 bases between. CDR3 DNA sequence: TGCAGCGTTGAAGTCCCCCGCGGACAGAAGTACTTC. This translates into CSVEVPRGQKYF.

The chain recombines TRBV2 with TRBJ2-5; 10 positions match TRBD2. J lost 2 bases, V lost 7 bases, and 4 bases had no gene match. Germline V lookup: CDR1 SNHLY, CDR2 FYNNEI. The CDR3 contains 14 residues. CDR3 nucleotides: TGTGCCAGCACCCTAGCGGGAGTTCAAGAGACCCAGTACTTC. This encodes CASTLAGVQETQYF. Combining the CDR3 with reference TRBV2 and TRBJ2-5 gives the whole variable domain EPEVTQTPSHQVTQMGQEVILRCVPISNHLYFYWYRQILGQKVEFLVSFYNNEISEKSEIFDDQFSVERPDGSNFTLKIRSTKLEDSAMYFCASTLAGVQETQYFGPGTRLLVL.

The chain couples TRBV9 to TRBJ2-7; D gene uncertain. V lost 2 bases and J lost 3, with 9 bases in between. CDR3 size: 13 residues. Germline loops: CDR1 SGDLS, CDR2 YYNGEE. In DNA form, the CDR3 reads TGTGCCAGCAGCGTCTCATATGACTACGAGCAGTACTTC. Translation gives CASSVSYDYEQYF.

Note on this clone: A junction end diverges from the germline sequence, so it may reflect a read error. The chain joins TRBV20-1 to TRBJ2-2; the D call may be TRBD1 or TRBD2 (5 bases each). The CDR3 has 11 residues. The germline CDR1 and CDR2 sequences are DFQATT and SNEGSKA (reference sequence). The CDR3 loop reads CSRGRDRGAVF. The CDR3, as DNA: TGCAGTCGGGGCAGGGACCGGGGAGCTGTTTTT.

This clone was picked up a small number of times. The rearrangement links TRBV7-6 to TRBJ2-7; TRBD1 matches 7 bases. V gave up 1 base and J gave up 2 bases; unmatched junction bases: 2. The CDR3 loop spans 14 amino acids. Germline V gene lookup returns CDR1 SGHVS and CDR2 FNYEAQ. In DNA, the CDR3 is TGTGCCAGCAGCTTAGGGGGGACAGCCTACGAGCAGTACTTC. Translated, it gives CASSLGGTAYEQYF.

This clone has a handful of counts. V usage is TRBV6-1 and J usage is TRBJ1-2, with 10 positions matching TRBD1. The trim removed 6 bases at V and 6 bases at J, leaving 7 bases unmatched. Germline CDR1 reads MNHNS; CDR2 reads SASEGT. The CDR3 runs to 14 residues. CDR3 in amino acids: CASRDAGTGDGYTF. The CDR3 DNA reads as TGTGCCAGCAGGGACGCCGGGACAGGGGATGGCTACACCTTC.